Included here is one TCR beta chain sequence, with context. Its specificity is not known. These data come from a study of cytomegalovirus exposure and HLA in healthy donors. Study results and caveats: Reportedly, cytomegalovirus status was diagnosed with high sensitivity and specificity.

Sequencing was performed with immunoSEQ multiplex PCR; in TCRdb, only in-frame clones are kept and a portion is missing. Here the sample spans approximately 65,000 clones, approximately 91% being singletons. The donors were in the roughly 110-subject validation cohort; that cohort was separate from the approximately 700-subject first cohort. The sample consisted of PBMCs. This clonotype was obtained from a man younger than 35 in good health and CMV-seronegative.

The CDR3 bases are TGTGCCAGCAGCCCCGGGACTAGCAGATCCTACGAGCAGTACTTC. Its protein product is CASSPGTSRSYEQYF. V is TRBV7-2 and J is TRBJ2-7, with 9 bases lining up with TRBD2. Per the germline V gene, CDR1 is SGHTA and CDR2 is FQGNSA. After removal of 5 bases from V and 1 base from J, the junction contained 6 bases not matched to a gene. The CDR3 contains 15 residues.